The 10 T cell receptor beta chains below were found in one sample sequenced in a study of blood T cells in healthy people across ages. Primers used in a second PCR of about 6 to 11 cycles were a sample-barcoded 5' primer and a J-beta primer mix. TCRdb analysed the 5' RACE reads with MiXCR anew, one entry per CDR3 protein. The sample records roughly 2 million distinct CDR3 sequences, roughly 50% being singletons. The source material was blood. Receptors were obtained from a woman between 40 and 50 years old in good health.

A remark on this clonotype: An end of the junction differs from the germline gene, which may be a read error. The V and J genes are TRBV4-3 and TRBJ1-2; D is unclear. The CDR3 is 16 amino acids. The germline CDR1 and CDR2 sequences are LGHNA and YSLEER. For the CDR3, the DNA is TGCGCCAGCAGCCAAGTGCAAGGCCTAGCTGACTATGGCCACACCTTC. Translating gives CASSQVQGLADYGHTF.

This clonotype was detected only a few times. J is TRBJ1-5 and V is TRBV5-6; 7 bases align to TRBD1. The CDR3 is 17 amino acids. Germline V gene sequence: CDR1 SGHDT, CDR2 YYEEEE. V lost 0 bases, J lost 0 bases, and 6 bases stayed unmatched. Here the CDR3 DNA reads TGTGCCAGCAGCTTGGGGACAGGAACTCATAGCAATCAGCCCCAGCATTTT. Translated: CASSLGTGTHSNQPQHF.

Comments on this clonotype: The germline gene is not matched at one end of the junction; a read error may be the cause. The genes are TRBV20-1 and TRBJ1-5; TRBD1 agrees at 10 bases. The CDR3 has 15 residues. From germline, CDR1 is DFQATT and CDR2 SNEGSKA (reference sequence). Here the CDR3 reads CSAREGETGGQPQHF. The CDR3 DNA sequence: TGCAGCGCTAGAGAGGGGGAGACAGGGGGCCAGCCCCAGCATTTT.

V gene TRBV10-1 combines with J gene TRBJ2-4; 7 bases match TRBD1. The DNA end is more similar to TRBJ2-5, so the J call may be wrong. Germline V gene lookup returns CDR1 WNHNN and CDR2 SYGVQD (reference sequence). The CDR3 consists of 14 residues. The CDR3 DNA is TGCGCCAGCAGTCCGGGACAGCCGCGAGAGACCCAGTACTTC. It is translated as CASSPGQPRETQYF.

The gene calls are TRBV28 and TRBJ2-6; a possible D gene is TRBD1 (6 bases). V shed 6 bases and J shed 16 bases, with 16 bases lying between them. Germline V gives CDR1 MDHEN, CDR2 SYDVKM. The CDR3 covers 12 residues. The CDR3 nucleotides are TGTGCCAGCAGGTTAGGAACAGGGTTTCTGACTTTC. Translation: CASRLGTGFLTF. Full variable domain (rest looked up from reference TRBV28 and TRBJ2-6): DVKVTQSSRYLVKRTGEKVFLECVQDMDHENMFWYRQDPGLGLRLIYFSYDVKMKEKGDIPEGYSVSREKKERFSLILESASTNQTSMYLCASRLGTGFLTFGAGSRLTVL.

The sample holds a few counts of this clonotype. V gene TRBV20-1 combines with J gene TRBJ2-7; D is perhaps TRBD1 or TRBD2 (5 bases each). The CDR3 covers 16 residues. Trimming took off 1 base at V and 0 bases at J, with 16 bases between the two ends. CDR1 and CDR2 from the germline V gene are DFQATT and SNEGSKA (reference sequence). The CDR3 nucleotides are TGCAGTGCTAGAGGGGGGTGGGGGACCTCCTCCTACGAGCAGTACTTC. As protein: CSARGGWGTSSYEQYF.

With respect to this clonotype: Being one base from a much bigger clone, this may be a read error. This chain connects TRBV20-1 to TRBJ1-1, with 7 bases lining up with TRBD1. Germline V gene data show CDR1 as DFQATT and CDR2 as SNEGSKA (reference sequence). The V segment lost 4 bases and the J segment 0 bases; nucleotides outside the gene matches: 8. CDR3 length equals 15 residues. Written as DNA, the CDR3 is TGCAGTGCTACCTTCCGAGGGGGCATGAACACTGAAGCTTTCTTT. Protein: CSATFRGGMNTEAFF.

This clonotype was detected ten times or more. V usage is TRBV14 and J usage is TRBJ2-3, with 7 bases identical to TRBD2. The CDR3 totals 15 residues. J gave up 1 base and V 2 bases, and 3 bases lay outside the gene matches. Germline CDR1 reads SGHDN; CDR2 reads FVKESK. CDR3 loop: CASSQTSDRTDTQYF. In DNA form, the CDR3 reads TGTGCCAGCAGCCAAACTAGCGACCGCACAGATACGCAGTATTTT.

The chain couples TRBV29-1 to TRBJ2-1, with a weak D call TRBD1 (5 bases). CDR1 is SQVTM, CDR2 ANQGSEA, per germline. This CDR3 region has 15 residues. Trimming removed 0 bases at V and 2 bases at J, with 11 bases between. The CDR3 sequence: CSVEETTVTYNEQFF. The CDR3 bases are TGCAGCGTTGAAGAGACGACAGTAACCTACAATGAGCAGTTCTTC.

V usage is TRBV20-1 and J usage is TRBJ2-7, with TRBD2 matching 8 bases. The CDR3 contains 14 residues. Germline V gene sequence: CDR1 DFQATT, CDR2 SNEGSKA (reference sequence). V shed 3 bases, J shed 2 bases, and the junction held 6 bases outside the gene matches. The DNA of the CDR3 is TGCAGTGCTAGTGCAGCGGGGGCCCCCTACGAGCAGTACTTC. Translation: CSASAAGAPYEQYF.